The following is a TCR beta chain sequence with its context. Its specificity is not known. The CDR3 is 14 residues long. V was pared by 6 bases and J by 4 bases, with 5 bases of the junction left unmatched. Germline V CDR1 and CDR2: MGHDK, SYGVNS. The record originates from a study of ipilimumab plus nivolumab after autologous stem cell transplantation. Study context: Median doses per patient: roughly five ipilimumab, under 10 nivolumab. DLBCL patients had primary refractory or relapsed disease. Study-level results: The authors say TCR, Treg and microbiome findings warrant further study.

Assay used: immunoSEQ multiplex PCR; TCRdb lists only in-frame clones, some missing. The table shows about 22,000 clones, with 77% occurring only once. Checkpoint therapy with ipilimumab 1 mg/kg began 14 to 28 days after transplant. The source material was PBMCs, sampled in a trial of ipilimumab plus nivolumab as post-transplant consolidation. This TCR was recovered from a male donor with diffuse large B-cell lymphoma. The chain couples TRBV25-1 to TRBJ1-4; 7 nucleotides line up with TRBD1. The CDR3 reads CASSSGTVNEKLFF. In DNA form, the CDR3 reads TGTGCCAGCAGCTCCGGGACAGTTAATGAAAAACTGTTTTTT.